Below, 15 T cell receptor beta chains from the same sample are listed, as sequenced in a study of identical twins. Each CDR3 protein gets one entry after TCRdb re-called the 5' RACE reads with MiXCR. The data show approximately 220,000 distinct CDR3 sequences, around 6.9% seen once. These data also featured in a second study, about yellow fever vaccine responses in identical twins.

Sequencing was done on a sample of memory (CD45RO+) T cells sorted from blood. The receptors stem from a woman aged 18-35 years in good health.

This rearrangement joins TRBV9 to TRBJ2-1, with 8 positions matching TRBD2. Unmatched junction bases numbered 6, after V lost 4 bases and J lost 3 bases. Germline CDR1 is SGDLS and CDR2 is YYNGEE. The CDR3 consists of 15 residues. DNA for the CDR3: TGTGCCAGCAGCTTGGGACTAGTAGACTACAATGAGCAGTTCTTC. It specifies CASSLGLVDYNEQFF.

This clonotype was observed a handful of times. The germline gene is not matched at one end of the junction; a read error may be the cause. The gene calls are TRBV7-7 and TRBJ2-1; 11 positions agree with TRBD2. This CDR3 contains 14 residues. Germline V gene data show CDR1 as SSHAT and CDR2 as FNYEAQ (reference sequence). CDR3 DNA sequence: TGTGCTAGCAGCTTAGCGGGAGGGCACAATGAGCAGTTCTTC. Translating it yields CASSLAGGHNEQFF.

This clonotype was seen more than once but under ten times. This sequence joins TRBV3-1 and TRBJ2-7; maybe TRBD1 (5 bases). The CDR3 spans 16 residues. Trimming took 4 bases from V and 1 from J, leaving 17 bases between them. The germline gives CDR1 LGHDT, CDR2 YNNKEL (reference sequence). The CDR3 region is CASSLLRARGSYEQYF. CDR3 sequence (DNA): TGTGCCAGCAGCCTTCTCCGGGCAAGGGGTTCCTACGAGCAGTACTTC.

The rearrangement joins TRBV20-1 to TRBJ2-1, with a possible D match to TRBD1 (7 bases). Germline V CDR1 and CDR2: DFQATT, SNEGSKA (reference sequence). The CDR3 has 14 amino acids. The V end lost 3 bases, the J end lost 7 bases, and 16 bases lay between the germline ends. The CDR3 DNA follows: TGCAGTGCTAGTGGAGGGGGCGAGAGGAATGAGCAGTTCTTC. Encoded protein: CSASGGGERNEQFF.

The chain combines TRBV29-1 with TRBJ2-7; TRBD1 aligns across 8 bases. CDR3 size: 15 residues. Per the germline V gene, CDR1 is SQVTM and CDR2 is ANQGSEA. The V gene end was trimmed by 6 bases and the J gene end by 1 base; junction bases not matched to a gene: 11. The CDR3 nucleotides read TGCAGCGTGATAATGGCAGGGGGCCTATCCTACGAGCAGTACTTC. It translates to CSVIMAGGLSYEQYF.

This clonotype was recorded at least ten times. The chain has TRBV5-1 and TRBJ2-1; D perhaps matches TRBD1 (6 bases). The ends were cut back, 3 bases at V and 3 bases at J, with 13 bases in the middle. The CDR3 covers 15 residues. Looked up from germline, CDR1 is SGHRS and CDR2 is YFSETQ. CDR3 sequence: CASSSDSGHYNEQFF. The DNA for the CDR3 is TGCGCCAGCAGCTCGGACAGCGGTCACTACAATGAGCAGTTCTTC.

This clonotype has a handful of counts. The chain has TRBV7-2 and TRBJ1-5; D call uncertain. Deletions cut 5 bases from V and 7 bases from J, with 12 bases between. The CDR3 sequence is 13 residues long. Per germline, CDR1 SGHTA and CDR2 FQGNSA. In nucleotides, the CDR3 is TGTGCCAGCAGCGCACAGTGGGGACAGCCCCAGCATTTT. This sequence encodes CASSAQWGQPQHF.

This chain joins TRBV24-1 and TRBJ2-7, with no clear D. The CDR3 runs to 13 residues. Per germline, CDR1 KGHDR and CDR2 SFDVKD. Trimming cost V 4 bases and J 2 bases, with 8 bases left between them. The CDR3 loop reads CATSDQFAYEQYF. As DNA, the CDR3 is TGTGCCACCAGTGACCAGTTCGCCTACGAGCAGTACTTC.

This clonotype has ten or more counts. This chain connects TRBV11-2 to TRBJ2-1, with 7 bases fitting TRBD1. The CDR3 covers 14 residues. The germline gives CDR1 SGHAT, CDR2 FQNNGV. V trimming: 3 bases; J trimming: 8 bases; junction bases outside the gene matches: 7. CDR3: CASSFGGQLDEQFF. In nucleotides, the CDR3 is TGTGCCAGCAGCTTTGGGGGACAGTTAGATGAGCAGTTCTTC.

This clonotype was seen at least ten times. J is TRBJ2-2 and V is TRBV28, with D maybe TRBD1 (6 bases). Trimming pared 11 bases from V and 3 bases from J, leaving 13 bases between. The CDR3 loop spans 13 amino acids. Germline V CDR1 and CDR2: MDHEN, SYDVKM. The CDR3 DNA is TGTGCCGCAGAGGACAGAGACACCGGGGAGCTGTTTTTT. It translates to CAAEDRDTGELFF.

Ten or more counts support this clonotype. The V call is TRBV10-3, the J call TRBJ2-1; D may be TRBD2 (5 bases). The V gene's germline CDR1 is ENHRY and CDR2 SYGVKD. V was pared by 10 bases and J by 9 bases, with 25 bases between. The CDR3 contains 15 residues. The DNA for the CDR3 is TGTGCCACTGTCCAAGGGCCCCAGAGGGATCTTGAGCAGTTCTTC. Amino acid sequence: CATVQGPQRDLEQFF.

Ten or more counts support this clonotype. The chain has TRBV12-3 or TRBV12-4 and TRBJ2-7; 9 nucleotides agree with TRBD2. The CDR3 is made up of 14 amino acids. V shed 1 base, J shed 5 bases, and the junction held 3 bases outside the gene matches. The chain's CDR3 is CASSLVAGAHEQYF. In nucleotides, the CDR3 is TGTGCCAGCAGTTTAGTAGCGGGGGCCCACGAGCAGTACTTC.

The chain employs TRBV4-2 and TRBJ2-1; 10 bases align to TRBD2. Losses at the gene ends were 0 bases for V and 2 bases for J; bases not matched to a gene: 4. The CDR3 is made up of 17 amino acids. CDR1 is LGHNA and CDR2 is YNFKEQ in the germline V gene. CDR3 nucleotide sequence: TGTGCCAGCAGCCAAGATCTCAGCGGGGGGGCCTACAATGAGCAGTTCTTC. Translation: CASSQDLSGGAYNEQFF.

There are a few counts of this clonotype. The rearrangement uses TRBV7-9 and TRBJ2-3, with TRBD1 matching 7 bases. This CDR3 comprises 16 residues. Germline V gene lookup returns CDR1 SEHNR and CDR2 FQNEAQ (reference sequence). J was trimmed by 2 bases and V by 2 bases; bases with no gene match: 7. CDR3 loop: CASSLIKGTDTDTQYF. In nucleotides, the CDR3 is TGTGCCAGCAGCTTAATCAAGGGGACAGACACAGATACGCAGTATTTT.

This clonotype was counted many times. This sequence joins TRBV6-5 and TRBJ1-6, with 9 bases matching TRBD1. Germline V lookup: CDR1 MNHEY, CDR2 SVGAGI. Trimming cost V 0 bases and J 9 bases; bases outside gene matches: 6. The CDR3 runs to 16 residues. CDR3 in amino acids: CASSYSTGGIGSPLHF. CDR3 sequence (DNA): TGTGCCAGCAGTTACTCCACAGGGGGCATTGGTTCACCCCTCCACTTT.